Listed below are T cell receptor beta chains from one sample, sequenced in a study of technical replicates of blood from a few donors. Sequenced by immunoSEQ multiplex PCR; TCRdb stores in-frame clones only, minus some. The sample holds approximately 44,000 clones, around 96% seen once. Sequenced input: T cells isolated from PBMCs. The receptors come from a human donor in good health. Each CDR3 is given with its conserved first and last residue.

V gene: TRBV6-5
J gene: TRBJ1-4
CDR3 protein: CASRPGQGNEKLFF

V gene: TRBV28
J gene: TRBJ2-1
CDR3 protein: CASRRVPSGSGEQFF

V gene: TRBV4-2
J gene: TRBJ1-2
CDR3 protein: CASSQASGYYGYTF

V gene: TRBV4-1
J gene: TRBJ2-1
CDR3 protein: CASSSLTSGRAGNEQFF

V gene: TRBV9
J gene: TRBJ1-1
CDR3 protein: CASSVDRGTEAFF

V gene: TRBV9
J gene: TRBJ1-2
CDR3 protein: CASSVMLGGTGGYTF

V gene: TRBV29-1
J gene: TRBJ1-2
CDR3 protein: CSVGTGNYGYTF

V gene: TRBV6-4
J gene: TRBJ2-3
CDR3 protein: CASSDSRAPTILADTQYF

V gene: TRBV6-5
J gene: TRBJ2-2
CDR3 protein: CASRRLAENTGELFF

V gene: TRBV7-9
J gene: TRBJ1-2
CDR3 protein: CASSLTLGTADGYTF

V gene: TRBV6-5
J gene: TRBJ1-1
CDR3 protein: CASSYREGDTEAFF

V gene: TRBV28
J gene: TRBJ1-2
CDR3 protein: CASRDRGTGYTF

V gene: TRBV2
J gene: TRBJ1-3
CDR3 protein: CASRWAETGGYGNTIYF

V gene: TRBV28
J gene: TRBJ1-2
CDR3 protein: CASSLRGYGYTF

V gene: TRBV11-2
J gene: TRBJ2-7
CDR3 protein: CASSVGGGPRYEQYF

V gene: TRBV5-1
J gene: TRBJ2-7
CDR3 protein: CASTLGYGRASEQYF

V gene: TRBV19
J gene: TRBJ1-5
CDR3 protein: CASSIQGAGSNQPQHF